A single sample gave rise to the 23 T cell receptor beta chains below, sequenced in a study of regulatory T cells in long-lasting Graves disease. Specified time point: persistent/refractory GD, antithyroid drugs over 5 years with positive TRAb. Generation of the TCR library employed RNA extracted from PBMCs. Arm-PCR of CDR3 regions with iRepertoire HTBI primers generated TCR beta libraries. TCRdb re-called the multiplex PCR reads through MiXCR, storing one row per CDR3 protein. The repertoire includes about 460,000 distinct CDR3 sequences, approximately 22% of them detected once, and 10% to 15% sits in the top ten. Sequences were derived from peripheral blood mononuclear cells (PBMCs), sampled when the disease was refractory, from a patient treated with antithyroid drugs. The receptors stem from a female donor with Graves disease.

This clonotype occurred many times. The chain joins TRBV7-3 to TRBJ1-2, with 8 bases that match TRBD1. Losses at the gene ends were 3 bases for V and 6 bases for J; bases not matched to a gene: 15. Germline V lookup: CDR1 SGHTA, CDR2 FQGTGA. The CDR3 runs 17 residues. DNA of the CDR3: TGTGCCAGCAGCTTTACCCCGGGCTCAGGGGGCCTAAATGGCTACACCTTC. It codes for CASSFTPGSGGLNGYTF.

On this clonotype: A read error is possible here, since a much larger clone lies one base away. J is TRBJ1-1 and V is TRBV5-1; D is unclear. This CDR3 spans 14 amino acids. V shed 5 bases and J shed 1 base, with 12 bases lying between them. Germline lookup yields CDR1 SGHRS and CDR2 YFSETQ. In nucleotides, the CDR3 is TGCGCCAGCAGACTGGGCAGATCGAACACTGAAGCTTTCTTT. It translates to CASRLGRSNTEAFF.

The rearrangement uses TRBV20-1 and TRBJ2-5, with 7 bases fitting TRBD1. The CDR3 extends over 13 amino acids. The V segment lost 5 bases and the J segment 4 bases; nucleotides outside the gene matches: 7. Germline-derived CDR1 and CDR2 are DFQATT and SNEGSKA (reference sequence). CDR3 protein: CSASRQGGETQYF. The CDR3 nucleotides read TGCAGTGCTTCCCGACAGGGTGGAGAGACCCAGTACTTC.

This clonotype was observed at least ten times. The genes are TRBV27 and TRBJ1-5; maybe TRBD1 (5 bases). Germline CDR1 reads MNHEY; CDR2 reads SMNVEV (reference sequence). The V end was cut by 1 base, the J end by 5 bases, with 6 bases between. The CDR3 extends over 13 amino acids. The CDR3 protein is CASSLLGDQPQHF. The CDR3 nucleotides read TGTGCCAGCAGTTTATTAGGGGATCAGCCCCAGCATTTT.

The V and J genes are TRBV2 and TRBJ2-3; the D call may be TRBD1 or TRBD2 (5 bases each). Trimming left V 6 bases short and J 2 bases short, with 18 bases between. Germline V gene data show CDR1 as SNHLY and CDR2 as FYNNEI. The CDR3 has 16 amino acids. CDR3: CASSVVDGGYTDTQYF. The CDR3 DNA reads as TGTGCCAGCAGCGTAGTTGATGGGGGATACACAGATACGCAGTATTTT.

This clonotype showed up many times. CDR3 sequence reads: CASSLSTDEKLFF. The CDR3 nucleotides read TGTGCCAGCAGCTTAAGCACAGATGAAAAACTGTTTTTT. The chain employs TRBV11-2 and TRBJ1-4; D is ambiguous. CDR1 is SGHAT and CDR2 is FQNNGV in the germline V gene. V was shortened by 2 bases and J by 6 bases, with 7 bases between the two germline ends. The CDR3 sequence is 13 residues long.

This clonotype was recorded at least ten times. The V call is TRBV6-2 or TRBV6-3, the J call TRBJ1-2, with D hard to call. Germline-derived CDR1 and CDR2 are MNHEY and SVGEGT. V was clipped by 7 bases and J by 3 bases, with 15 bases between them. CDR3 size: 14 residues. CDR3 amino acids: CASTPGPGYYGYTF. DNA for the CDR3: TGTGCCAGCACTCCCGGCCCCGGATACTATGGCTACACCTTC.

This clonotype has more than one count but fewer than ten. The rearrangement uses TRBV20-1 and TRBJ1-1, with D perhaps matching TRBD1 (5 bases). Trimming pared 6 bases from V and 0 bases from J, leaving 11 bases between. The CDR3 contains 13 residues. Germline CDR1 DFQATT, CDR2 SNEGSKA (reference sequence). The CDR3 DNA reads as TGCAGTGCCCCGGGACGGCTGAACACTGAAGCTTTCTTT. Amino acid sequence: CSAPGRLNTEAFF.

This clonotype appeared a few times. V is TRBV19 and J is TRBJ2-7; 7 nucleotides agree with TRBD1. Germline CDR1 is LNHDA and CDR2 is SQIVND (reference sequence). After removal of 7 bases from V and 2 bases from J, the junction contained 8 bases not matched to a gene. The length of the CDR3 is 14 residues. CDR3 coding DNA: TGTGCCAGTAACCTCGGGACAGCTCCCTACGAGCAGTACTTC. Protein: CASNLGTAPYEQYF.

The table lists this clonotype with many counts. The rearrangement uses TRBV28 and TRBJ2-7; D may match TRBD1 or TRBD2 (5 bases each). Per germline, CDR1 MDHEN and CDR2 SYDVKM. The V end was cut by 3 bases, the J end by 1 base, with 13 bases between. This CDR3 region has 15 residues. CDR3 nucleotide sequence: TGTGCCAGCAGTTTTGCCGGGACCTCTTCCTACGAGCAGTACTTC. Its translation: CASSFAGTSSYEQYF.

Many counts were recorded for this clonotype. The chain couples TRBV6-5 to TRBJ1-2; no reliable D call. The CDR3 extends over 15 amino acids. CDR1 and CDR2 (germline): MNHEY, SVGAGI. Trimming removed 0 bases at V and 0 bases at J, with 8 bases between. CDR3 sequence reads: CASSYSASSNYGYTF. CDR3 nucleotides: TGTGCCAGCAGTTACTCTGCGTCTTCTAACTATGGCTACACCTTC.

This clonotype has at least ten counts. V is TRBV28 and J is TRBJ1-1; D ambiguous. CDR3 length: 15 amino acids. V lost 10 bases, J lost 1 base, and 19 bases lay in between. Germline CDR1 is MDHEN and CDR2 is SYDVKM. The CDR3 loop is CAIRPRAGPNTEAFF. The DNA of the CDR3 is TGTGCCATCCGTCCTAGGGCGGGTCCGAACACTGAAGCTTTCTTT.

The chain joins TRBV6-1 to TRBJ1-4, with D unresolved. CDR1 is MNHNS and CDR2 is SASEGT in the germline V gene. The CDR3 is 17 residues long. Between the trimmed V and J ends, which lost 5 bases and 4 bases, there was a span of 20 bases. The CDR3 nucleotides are TGTGCCAGCAGTCCTCGGACCGACTGGGGATTTAATGAAAAACTGTTTTTT. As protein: CASSPRTDWGFNEKLFF.

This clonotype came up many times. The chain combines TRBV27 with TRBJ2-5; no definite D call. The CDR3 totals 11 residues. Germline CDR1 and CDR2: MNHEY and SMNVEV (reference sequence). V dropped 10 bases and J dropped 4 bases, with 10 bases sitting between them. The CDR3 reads CATMSLETQYF. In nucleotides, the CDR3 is TGTGCCACCATGTCGTTAGAGACCCAGTACTTC.

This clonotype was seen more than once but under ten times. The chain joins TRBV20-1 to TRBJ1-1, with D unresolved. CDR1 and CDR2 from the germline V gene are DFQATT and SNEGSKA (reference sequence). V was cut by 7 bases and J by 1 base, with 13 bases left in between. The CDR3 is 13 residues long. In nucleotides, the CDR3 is TGCAGTGGGGCGAGGGAAAGGAACACTGAAGCTTTCTTT. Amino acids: CSGARERNTEAFF.

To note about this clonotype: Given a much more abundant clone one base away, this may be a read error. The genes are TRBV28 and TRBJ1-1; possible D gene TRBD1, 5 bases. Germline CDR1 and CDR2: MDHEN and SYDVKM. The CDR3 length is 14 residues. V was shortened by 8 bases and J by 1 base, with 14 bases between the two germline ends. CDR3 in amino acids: CASGTGTENTEAFF. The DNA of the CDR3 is TGTGCCAGCGGAACCGGGACGGAGAACACTGAAGCTTTCTTT.

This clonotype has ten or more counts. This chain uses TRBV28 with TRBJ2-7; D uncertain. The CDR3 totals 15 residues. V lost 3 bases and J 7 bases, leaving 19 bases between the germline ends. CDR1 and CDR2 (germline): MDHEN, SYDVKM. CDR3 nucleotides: TGTGCCAGCAGTTTTTCAGCGTCCCTACCTAAGGAGCAGTACTTC. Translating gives CASSFSASLPKEQYF.

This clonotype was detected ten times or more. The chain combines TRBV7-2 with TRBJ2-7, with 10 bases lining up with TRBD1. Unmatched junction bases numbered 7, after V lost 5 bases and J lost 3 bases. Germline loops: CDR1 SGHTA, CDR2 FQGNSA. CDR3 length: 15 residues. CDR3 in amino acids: CASSRPGTGDYEQYF. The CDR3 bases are TGTGCCAGCAGCCGCCCCGGGACAGGGGACTACGAGCAGTACTTC.

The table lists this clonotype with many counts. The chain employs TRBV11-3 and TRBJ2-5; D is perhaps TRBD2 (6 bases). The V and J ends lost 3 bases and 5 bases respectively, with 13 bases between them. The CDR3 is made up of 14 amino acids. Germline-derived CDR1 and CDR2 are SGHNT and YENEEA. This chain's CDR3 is CASSFLSGQETQYF. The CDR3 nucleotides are TGTGCCAGCAGCTTTCTTAGCGGTCAGGAGACCCAGTACTTC.

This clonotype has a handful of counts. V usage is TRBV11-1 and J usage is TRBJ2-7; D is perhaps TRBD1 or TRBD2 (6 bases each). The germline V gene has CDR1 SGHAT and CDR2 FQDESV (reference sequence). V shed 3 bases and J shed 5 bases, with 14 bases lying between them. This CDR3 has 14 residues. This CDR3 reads CASSFGGGSNEQYF. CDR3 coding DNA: TGTGCCAGCAGCTTTGGAGGGGGTTCGAACGAGCAGTACTTC. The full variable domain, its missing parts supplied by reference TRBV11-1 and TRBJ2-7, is EAEVAQSPRYKITEKSQAVAFWCDPISGHATLYWYRQILGQGPELLVQFQDESVVDDSQLPKDRFSAERLKGVDSTLKIQPAELGDSAMYLCASSFGGGSNEQYFGPGTRLTVT.

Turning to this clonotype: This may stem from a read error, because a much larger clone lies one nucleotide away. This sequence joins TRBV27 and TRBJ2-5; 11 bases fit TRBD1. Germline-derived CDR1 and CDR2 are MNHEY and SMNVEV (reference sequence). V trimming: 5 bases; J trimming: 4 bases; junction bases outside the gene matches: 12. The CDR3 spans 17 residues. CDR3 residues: CASSLIGTGGIRETQYF. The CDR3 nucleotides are TGTGCCAGCAGTCTAATAGGGACAGGGGGTATCCGAGAGACCCAGTACTTC.

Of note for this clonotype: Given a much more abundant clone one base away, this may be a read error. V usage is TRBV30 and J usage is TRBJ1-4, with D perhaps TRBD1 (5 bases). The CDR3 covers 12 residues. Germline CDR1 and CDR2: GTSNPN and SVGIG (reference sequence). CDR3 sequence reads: CTWTAGTEKLFF. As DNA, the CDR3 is TGTACCTGGACCGCGGGGACTGAAAAACTGTTTTTT.

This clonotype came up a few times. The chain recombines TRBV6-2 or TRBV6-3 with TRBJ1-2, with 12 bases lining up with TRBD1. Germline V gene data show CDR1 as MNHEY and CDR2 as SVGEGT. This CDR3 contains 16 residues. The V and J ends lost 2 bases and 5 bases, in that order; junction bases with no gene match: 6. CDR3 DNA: TGTGCCAGCAGTTACAGTGGGACAGGGGGCTCTTATGGCTACACCTTC. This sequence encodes CASSYSGTGGSYGYTF.